This passage covers 18 T cell receptor beta chains from one sample sequenced in a study of preoperative IRX-2 immunotherapy in early breast cancer. As for treatment: preoperative locoregional IRX-2 cytokine immunotherapy. TCRdb's copy holds only in-frame clones and misses some; the assay was immunoSEQ multiplex PCR. The repertoire holds 40,000 to 45,000 clones, with 60% to 85% as singletons. Here the sequenced sample was tumor tissue, taken after IRX-2 immunotherapy. Receptors originate from a human donor with breast cancer.

This clone was seen just once. The chain couples TRBV19 to TRBJ2-3; 7 bases line up with TRBD1. V lost 3 bases, J lost 6 bases, and 6 bases stayed unmatched. The CDR3 has 14 amino acids. The germline V gene encodes CDR1 LNHDA and CDR2 SQIVND (reference sequence). The CDR3 DNA follows: TGTGCCAGTAGTATCTGGGACAGAATGGATACGCAGTATTTT. Translating it yields CASSIWDRMDTQYF.

The chain employs TRBV5-1 and TRBJ2-5; the D call may be TRBD1 or TRBD2 (6 bases each). With 2 bases removed from V and 0 bases from J, the gap between germline ends came to 8 bases. Germline CDR1 reads SGHRS; CDR2 reads YFSETQ. The CDR3 covers 14 residues. The CDR3 coding sequence is TGCGCCAGCAGCTTAGGGGGGAACCAAGAGACCCAGTACTTC. Translation: CASSLGGNQETQYF.

The J gene is TRBJ1-1, the V gene TRBV10-2; D may be TRBD1 (5 bases). CDR3 size: 14 residues. In germline, CDR1 is WSHSY, CDR2 SAAADI. Deletions cut 3 bases from V and 5 bases from J, with 13 bases between. CDR3 nucleotides: TGCGCCAGCAGTGATCCACCGGGGGAGACTGAAGCTTTCTTT. Its protein product is CASSDPPGETEAFF.

The gene calls are TRBV6-8 and TRBJ2-7, with 11 bases aligning to TRBD2. CDR3 length: 16 amino acids. V dropped 2 bases and J dropped 0; count of bases not matched to a gene: 3. Germline values: CDR1 MNHGY, CDR2 SAAAGT. CDR3 DNA sequence: TGTGCCAGCAGTTACCTGACTAGCGGGAACTCCTACGAGCAGTACTTC. Translating gives CASSYLTSGNSYEQYF.

This chain uses TRBV5-1 with TRBJ1-5, with D perhaps matching TRBD1 (6 bases). V was pared by 0 bases and J by 4 bases, with 14 bases between. Germline V CDR1 and CDR2: SGHRS, YFSETQ. This CDR3 is 16 amino acids long. The CDR3 reads CASSLAPQGMNQPQHF. As DNA, the CDR3 is TGCGCCAGCAGCTTGGCCCCACAGGGCATGAATCAGCCCCAGCATTTT.

The chain uses TRBV27 and TRBJ2-2; D is ambiguous. CDR1 MNHEY and CDR2 SMNVEV come from the germline V gene (reference sequence). CDR3 length: 17 amino acids. V shed 2 bases and J shed 1 base, with 14 bases lying between them. The CDR3 sequence: CASSLRPTWGNTGELFF. CDR3 DNA: TGTGCCAGCAGTTTACGGCCTACTTGGGGGAACACCGGGGAGCTGTTTTTT.

For this clone: The sample has other DNA sequences that encode this CDR3 too. The chain joins TRBV19 to TRBJ2-1; D possibly corresponds to TRBD2 (6 bases). Germline V CDR1 and CDR2: LNHDA, SQIVND (reference sequence). CDR3 length: 13 amino acids. Trimming cost V 2 bases and J 8 bases, with 10 bases left between them. The CDR3 DNA is TGTGCCAGTAGTATACAGGGAGGATATGAGCAGTTCTTC. Protein product: CASSIQGGYEQFF. Combining the CDR3 with reference TRBV19 and TRBJ2-1 gives the whole variable domain DGGITQSPKYLFRKEGQNVTLSCEQNLNHDAMYWYRQDPGQGLRLIYYSQIVNDFQKGDIAEGYSVSREKKESFPLTVTSAQKNPTAFYLCASSIQGGYEQFFGPGTRLTVL.

This clone came up a few times. The V gene is TRBV19, the J gene TRBJ1-1, with D possibly matching TRBD1 (6 bases). V was clipped by 2 bases and J by 3 bases, with 10 bases between them. Germline V CDR1 and CDR2: LNHDA, SQIVND (reference sequence). CDR3 size: 14 residues. The CDR3 reads CASSIWGLDTEAFF. CDR3 coding DNA: TGTGCCAGTAGTATATGGGGGCTTGACACTGAAGCTTTCTTT.

The V gene is TRBV11-3, the J gene TRBJ2-6; D gene uncertain. Looked up from germline, CDR1 is SGHNT and CDR2 is YENEEA. With 5 bases removed from V and 4 bases from J, the gap between germline ends came to 15 bases. The CDR3 spans 16 residues. CDR3: CASSTGVSTGANVLTF. As DNA, the CDR3 is TGTGCCAGCAGCACGGGTGTGTCGACAGGGGCCAACGTCCTGACTTTC. Complete variable domain (other parts from reference TRBV11-3 and TRBJ2-6): EAGVVQSPRYKIIEKKQPVAFWCNPISGHNTLYWYLQNLGQGPELLIRYENEEAVDDSQLPKDRFSAERLKGVDSTLKIQPAELGDSAVYLCASSTGVSTGANVLTFGAGSRLTVL.

A note on this clone: Additional DNA sequences in this sample encode the identical CDR3. The chain couples TRBV29-1 to TRBJ2-2; 7 nucleotides agree with TRBD2. This CDR3 spans 14 amino acids. Germline CDR1 is SQVTM and CDR2 is ANQGSEA. Trimming took 4 bases from V and 1 from J; bases not matched to a gene: 3. CDR3 DNA: TGCAGCGTTGGGCTAGCGGTGAACACCGGGGAGCTGTTTTTT. Amino acid sequence: CSVGLAVNTGELFF.

The chain has TRBV7-6 and TRBJ2-7, with unresolved D. V lost 1 base to trimming and J lost 0 bases, with 10 bases between them. This CDR3 contains 15 residues. Germline loops: CDR1 SGHVS, CDR2 FNYEAQ. For the CDR3, the DNA is TGTGCCAGCAGCTTAGGGGTGGACCCCTCCTACGAGCAGTACTTC. It translates to CASSLGVDPSYEQYF.

The rearrangement uses TRBV28 and TRBJ2-3; D perhaps matches TRBD1 (6 bases). Trimming took 6 bases from V and 3 from J, leaving 16 bases between them. From germline, CDR1 is MDHEN and CDR2 SYDVKM. The CDR3 consists of 15 residues. The CDR3 region is CASSIKGGWTDTQYF. Written as DNA, the CDR3 is TGTGCCAGCAGCATAAAAGGGGGATGGACAGATACGCAGTATTTT.

This chain links TRBV29-1 with TRBJ1-2, with TRBD1 matching 8 bases. Losses at the gene ends were 6 bases for V and 4 bases for J; bases not matched to a gene: 7. The CDR3 is 13 residues long. Germline V gene data show CDR1 as SQVTM and CDR2 as ANQGSEA. CDR3 nucleotide sequence: TGCAGCGTGGGGACAGGCCCTCTCTATGGCTACACCTTC. Translating it yields CSVGTGPLYGYTF.

The V call is TRBV5-1, the J call TRBJ2-3, with D tentatively TRBD1 or TRBD2 (5 bases each). CDR3 length: 16 residues. Germline lookup yields CDR1 SGHRS and CDR2 YFSETQ. V lost 7 bases and J lost 7, with 25 bases in between. The CDR3 spells CASSTLGTYPGNTQYF. The CDR3 DNA follows: TGCGCCAGCTCAACCCTAGGGACCTACCCCGGGAATACGCAGTATTTT.

This clone was picked up one time. The genes are TRBV30 and TRBJ2-1, with 12 bases lining up with TRBD2. Germline CDR1 GTSNPN, CDR2 SVGIG (reference sequence). The junction had 4 bases not matched to a gene; V was cut back by 2 bases and J by 8 bases. The CDR3 runs 14 residues. CDR3 region: CAWSPSGRGYEQFF. The DNA for the CDR3 is TGTGCCTGGAGTCCTAGCGGGAGGGGTTATGAGCAGTTCTTC.

V usage is TRBV11-3 and J usage is TRBJ2-2; D is possibly TRBD1 (6 bases). This CDR3 has 16 residues. Germline V gene lookup returns CDR1 SGHNT and CDR2 YENEEA. The V gene lost 5 bases and the J gene lost 7 bases, with 20 bases spanning the gap. The CDR3 sequence: CASSQSRGSEVGELFF. Written as DNA, the CDR3 is TGTGCCAGCAGCCAATCTAGGGGGAGTGAGGTCGGGGAGCTGTTTTTT.

This clone was counted a few times. As DNA, the CDR3 is TGTGCCAGTAGCAAGGAGGGGGACCGATATGGCTACACCTTC. The encoded protein is CASSKEGDRYGYTF. The chain carries TRBV19 and TRBJ1-2, with D possibly TRBD1 on 6 matching bases. V shed 6 bases and J shed 5 bases, with 16 bases lying between them. The CDR3 loop spans 14 amino acids. The germline V gene encodes CDR1 LNHDA and CDR2 SQIVND (reference sequence).

This clone was recorded only once. The sequence runs out 1 residue before the end of the CDR3; the remainder is reconstructed from the germline J gene. The chain combines TRBV6-1 with TRBJ1-2; the D gene is possibly TRBD1 (6 bases). Germline CDR1 reads MNHNS; CDR2 reads SASEGT. The V end lost 0 bases, the J end lost 7 bases, and 21 bases lay between the germline ends. This CDR3 comprises 17 residues. CDR3 DNA, as far as it was read: TGTGCCAGCAGTGAAGCTCCCGGGACATTAAGTTTGGCTGGCTACACC. Its protein is CASSEAPGTLSLAGYT. The whole CDR3 region reads CASSEAPGTLSLAGYTF.